The 13 T cell receptor beta chains below all came from one sample that was sequenced in a study of cytomegalovirus exposure and HLA in healthy donors. The primer mix had 60 Vbeta and 13 Jbeta primers. TCRdb keeps only in-frame clones here, not all; method: immunoSEQ multiplex PCR. The data hold some 70,000 clones, with approximately 78% observed a single time. Sequencing was carried out using PBMCs. All receptors come from a man aged 18-30 years in good health and CMV-seropositive.

The chain links TRBV7-9 to TRBJ1-4, with 8 bases fitting TRBD1. V lost 7 bases and J lost 6; bases outside the gene matches: 7. This CDR3 is built from 14 residues. Germline V gene lookup returns CDR1 SEHNR and CDR2 FQNEAQ (reference sequence). CDR3 amino acids: CASTPGGQDEKLFF. The CDR3, as DNA: TGTGCCAGCACCCCGGGGGGACAGGATGAAAAACTGTTTTTT.

This sequence joins TRBV7-2 and TRBJ2-4, with TRBD2 as a possible D gene (5 bases). Trimming pared 5 bases from V and 0 bases from J, leaving 14 bases between. Germline lookup yields CDR1 SGHTA and CDR2 FQGNSA. The length of the CDR3 is 16 residues. DNA of the CDR3: TGTGCCAGCAGCCCCCAAGGGCGGGTAGCCAAAAACATTCAGTACTTC. It specifies CASSPQGRVAKNIQYF.

The chain joins TRBV7-9 to TRBJ2-7; no definite D call. Germline CDR1 and CDR2: SEHNR and FQNEAQ (reference sequence). V gave up 1 base and J gave up 0 bases, with 7 bases separating them. There are 14 residues in the CDR3. The DNA of the CDR3 is TGTGCCAGCAGCTTAGAAGACACCTCCTACGAGCAGTACTTC. Its protein is CASSLEDTSYEQYF.

The J gene is TRBJ2-7, the V gene TRBV7-9; 8 nucleotides agree with TRBD2. The CDR3 is 15 amino acids. Germline V lookup: CDR1 SEHNR, CDR2 FQNEAQ (reference sequence). Trimming cost V 4 bases and J 6 bases; bases outside gene matches: 11. CDR3 amino acids: CASSSTGLVGSEQYF. The CDR3 DNA reads TGTGCCAGCAGCTCCACGGGACTAGTCGGCAGCGAGCAGTACTTC.

This clone has only a few counts. The chain has TRBV6-1 and TRBJ2-7; perhaps TRBD1 as D (6 bases). CDR1 and CDR2 from the germline V gene are MNHNS and SASEGT. The CDR3 loop spans 12 amino acids. V was trimmed by 5 bases and J by 5 bases, leaving 10 bases between them. The CDR3 DNA is TGTGCCAGCAGTCTGACAGGTGACGAGCAGTACTTC. It translates to CASSLTGDEQYF.

The table lists this clone with a count of one. J is TRBJ2-5 and V is TRBV7-8; the match to TRBD2 covers 10 bases. CDR1 and CDR2 (germline): SGHVS, FQNEAQ. There are 16 residues in the CDR3. V lost 1 base to trimming and J lost 5 bases; unmatched junction nucleotides: 7. The CDR3 loop reads CASSLVSGRAPETQYF. The CDR3 bases are TGTGCCAGCAGCTTAGTGAGCGGGAGGGCCCCCGAGACCCAGTACTTC.

This chain joins TRBV30 and TRBJ1-1; the D is unclear. The length of the CDR3 is 10 residues. Germline V gives CDR1 GTSNPN, CDR2 SVGIG (reference sequence). The CDR3 here is CAGESVEAFF. The CDR3, as DNA: TGTGCAGGAGAATCAGTTGAAGCTTTCTTT.

V usage is TRBV5-4 and J usage is TRBJ1-6; 7 bases are shared with TRBD1. Germline V gene data show CDR1 as SGHNT and CDR2 as YYREEE (reference sequence). V dropped 0 bases and J dropped 7; count of bases not matched to a gene: 7. This CDR3 region has 16 residues. Here the CDR3 reads CASSLDQGTANSPLHF. DNA of the CDR3: TGTGCCAGCAGCTTGGATCAAGGGACAGCAAATTCACCCCTCCACTTT. Based on the CDR3 plus reference TRBV5-4 and TRBJ1-6, the full variable domain is ETGVTQSPTHLIKTRGQQVTLRCSSQSGHNTVSWYQQALGQGPQFIFQYYREEENGRGNFPPRFSGLQFPNYSSELNVNALELDDSALYLCASSLDQGTANSPLHFGNGTRLTVT.

This rearrangement joins TRBV7-2 to TRBJ2-1, with 8 positions matching TRBD2. CDR1 is SGHTA and CDR2 is FQGNSA in the germline V gene. The CDR3 consists of 15 residues. Germline trimming cut 5 bases from V and 8 bases from J; bases unmatched to any gene: 11. The CDR3 sequence is CASSSGLASGHEQFF. CDR3 DNA sequence: TGTGCCAGCAGCAGCGGACTAGCCTCCGGGCATGAGCAGTTCTTC.

The chain couples TRBV30 to TRBJ2-7, with TRBD1 identical over 8 bases. The CDR3 sequence is 14 residues long. The germline CDR1 and CDR2 sequences are GTSNPN and SVGIG (reference sequence). V was pared by 0 bases and J by 2 bases, with 3 bases of the junction left unmatched. The CDR3, as DNA: TGTGCCTGGAGTGTAGCAGGGGGCACCTACGAGCAGTACTTC. Translation: CAWSVAGGTYEQYF.

V is TRBV4-1 and J is TRBJ2-5, with TRBD1 matching over 8 bases. J lost 14 bases, V lost 1 base, and 6 bases had no gene match. CDR3 size: 12 residues. Germline values: CDR1 MGHRA, CDR2 YSYEKL. The CDR3 sequence is CASSQATGTGYF. The CDR3 nucleotides are TGCGCCAGCAGCCAAGCCACCGGGACAGGTTACTTC.

The rearrangement uses TRBV30 and TRBJ1-5, with 9 bases fitting TRBD1. The V gene end was trimmed by 7 bases and the J gene end by 1 base; junction bases not matched to a gene: 2. Germline CDR1 reads GTSNPN; CDR2 reads SVGIG (reference sequence). This CDR3 is 13 amino acids long. The CDR3, as DNA: TGTGCCTCGGGACAGGGAAGCAATCAGCCCCAGCATTTT. Encoded protein: CASGQGSNQPQHF.

This chain connects TRBV5-1 to TRBJ2-5, with D possibly being TRBD2 (6 bases). This CDR3 spans 14 amino acids. The V end lost 4 bases, the J end lost 5 bases, and 15 bases lay between the germline ends. Germline lookup yields CDR1 SGHRS and CDR2 YFSETQ. CDR3 amino acids: CASSPDEGRETQYF. Here the CDR3 DNA reads TGCGCCAGCAGCCCGGACGAGGGGAGGGAGACCCAGTACTTC.